A selection of T cell receptor beta chains follows, all from one sample in a study of tissue T cells after allogeneic stem cell transplantation. Data came from immunoSEQ multiplex PCR; TCRdb stores just in-frame clones and leaves some out. Of some 45,000 clones listed, about nine tenths are singletons. The sample consisted of blood, taken before transplantation. The receptors were gathered from a woman aged 35-75 years who later had graft-versus-host disease after an allogeneic stem cell transplant. Each CDR3 is given with its conserved first and last residue. The D gene is left open where the match is weak. Only part of the rows carry a size: once, few, many, or a class if the clone is expanded.

V gene	J gene	D gene	clone size	CDR3 protein	CDR3 DNA
TRBV30	TRBJ2-7	TRBD1	.	CAWVGQGKPYEQYF	TGTGCCTGGGTAGGACAGGGGAAACCTTACGAGCAGTACTTC
TRBV6-2/TRBV6-3	TRBJ2-1	TRBD2	.	CASSPLWASGDYNEQFF	TGTGCCAGCAGTCCCCTCTGGGCTAGCGGAGACTACAATGAGCAGTTCTTC
TRBV30	TRBJ1-2	TRBD1	.	CAWSFGDRVDGYTF	TGTGCCTGGAGTTTTGGGGACAGGGTGGATGGCTACACCTTC
TRBV28	TRBJ1-6	.	.	CASSSGKRGNSPLHF	TGTGCCAGCAGTTCGGGGAAACGGGGAAATTCACCCCTCCACTTT
TRBV27	TRBJ2-7	.	once	CASSLFPGEGEQYF	TGTGCCAGCAGTTTATTCCCAGGGGAGGGCGAGCAGTACTTC
TRBV28	TRBJ2-1	TRBD1	.	CASSSGQGARNEQFF	TGTGCCAGCAGTTCGGGACAGGGGGCGCGGAATGAGCAGTTCTTC
TRBV3-1/TRBV3-2	TRBJ2-2	TRBD2	.	CASSLLAGRGGRFF	TGTGCCAGCAGCCTACTAGCGGGGAGGGGTGGGCGGTTTTTT
TRBV27	TRBJ2-1	.	.	CASSLGLEQFF	TGTGCCAGCAGTTTAGGTTTGGAGCAGTTCTTC
TRBV25-1	TRBJ1-6	.	.	CASSQGNSPLHF	TGTGCCAGCAGTCAGGGTAATTCACCCCTCCACTTT
TRBV7-3	TRBJ2-3	.	.	CASSTGSAPVRQYF	TGTGCCAGCAGCACCGGGTCCGCGCCAGTTAGGCAGTATTTT
TRBV7-6	TRBJ2-1	TRBD2	.	CASSSRTRTYEQFF	TGTGCCAGCAGCTCACGGACTAGAACTTATGAGCAGTTCTTC
TRBV6-4	TRBJ1-3	.	.	CATLGGDKTQRSGNTIYF	TGTGCCACCTTGGGGGGGGACAAGACACAGCGGTCTGGAAACACCATATATTTT
TRBV7-9	TRBJ2-1	TRBD2	.	CASSLAGGGYEQFF	TGTGCCAGCAGTCTAGCGGGAGGAGGGTATGAGCAGTTCTTC
TRBV2	TRBJ2-3	TRBD1	few	CASRENRGRTDTQYF	TGTGCCAGCAGAGAAAACAGGGGGCGTACAGATACGCAGTATTTT
TRBV7-2	TRBJ2-3	TRBD1	.	CASSLSQGAADTQYF	TGTGCCAGCAGCTTGTCACAGGGGGCCGCAGATACGCAGTATTTT
TRBV12-5	TRBJ1-1	TRBD1	.	CASGQGQGNTEAFF	TGTGCTAGTGGACAGGGACAGGGGAACACTGAAGCTTTCTTT
TRBV5-1	TRBJ1-1	.	.	CASSLGAGVVEAFF	TGCGCCAGCAGCTTGGGTGCCGGGGTGGTTGAAGCTTTCTTT
TRBV27	TRBJ1-1	.	.	CASSLTVNTEAFF	TGTGCCAGCAGCCTGACGGTGAACACTGAAGCTTTCTTT
TRBV6-5	TRBJ2-1	.	.	CASRQRGSYNEQFF	TGTGCCAGCAGACAAAGGGGGAGCTACAATGAGCAGTTCTTC
TRBV7-2	TRBJ1-2	.	.	CASSPGNRALLFGYTF	TGTGCCAGCAGCCCAGGGAACAGGGCTCTCCTATTCGGCTACACCTTC
TRBV2	TRBJ1-5	.	once	CASSGDGVDQPQHF	TGTGCCAGCAGTGGGGACGGAGTAGATCAGCCCCAGCATTTT
TRBV5-5	TRBJ2-7	TRBD2	.	CASSTAGGPYEQYF	TGTGCCAGCAGCACAGCGGGAGGGCCGTACGAGCAGTACTTC
TRBV28	TRBJ2-7	TRBD2	.	CASSFSGSGLSYEQYF	TGTGCCAGCAGTTTCAGCGGGAGCGGATTATCCTACGAGCAGTACTTC
TRBV6-5	TRBJ1-6	.	.	CASSYSVGYMDSPLHF	TGTGCCAGCAGTTACTCAGTGGGTTACATGGATTCACCCCTCCACTTT
TRBV28	TRBJ2-1	.	.	CASRRDYSYNEQFF	TGTGCCAGCAGACGAGATTACTCCTACAATGAGCAGTTCTTC
TRBV7-9	TRBJ2-2	.	once	CASSFTPFTGELFF	TGTGCCAGCAGCTTCACCCCCTTCACCGGGGAGCTGTTTTTT
TRBV5-1	TRBJ2-7	TRBD2	.	CASSFRSGRADEQYF	TGCGCCAGCAGCTTTAGAAGCGGGAGGGCCGACGAGCAGTACTTC
TRBV19	TRBJ1-1	.	.	CASIKGTGSTEAFF	TGTGCCAGTATCAAGGGGACGGGGAGTACTGAAGCTTTCTTT
TRBV6-6	TRBJ2-5	TRBD2	once	CASRPPGGETQYF	TGTGCCAGCAGGCCGCCGGGGGGAGAGACCCAGTACTTC
TRBV27	TRBJ2-5	.	.	CASSGAVQETQYF	TGTGCCAGCAGTGGGGCGGTCCAAGAGACCCAGTACTTC
TRBV11-2	TRBJ2-2	TRBD2	few	CASSSTSGRTGELFF	TGTGCCAGCAGCTCCACTAGCGGGAGAACCGGGGAGCTGTTTTTT
TRBV6-2/TRBV6-3	TRBJ2-2	.	.	CASSYLGGVTGELFF	TGTGCCAGCAGTTACCTAGGTGGGGTCACCGGGGAGCTGTTTTTT
TRBV7-2	TRBJ1-1	.	.	CASSPVIDRNTEAFF	TGTGCCAGCAGCCCTGTTATAGACAGGAACACTGAAGCTTTCTTT
TRBV9	TRBJ2-1	.	.	CASSAGLPVNEQFF	TGTGCCAGCAGCGCAGGACTTCCTGTCAATGAGCAGTTCTTC
TRBV28	TRBJ1-2	.	.	CASSLHAGAIPYGYTF	TGTGCCAGCAGTTTACACGCAGGAGCCATCCCCTATGGCTACACCTTC
TRBV5-1	TRBJ2-5	.	.	CASSLGDYPETQYF	TGCGCCAGCAGCTTGGGTGACTATCCGGAGACCCAGTACTTC
TRBV29-1	TRBJ1-2	.	.	CSVENWGPGGYTF	TGCAGCGTTGAGAACTGGGGGCCCGGCGGCTACACCTTC
TRBV6-6	TRBJ1-6	.	.	CASSYSAGVSPLHF	TGTGCCAGCAGTTACTCCGCGGGGGTTTCACCCCTCCACTTT
TRBV28	TRBJ1-5	.	.	CASRPQENQPQHF	TGTGCCAGCAGGCCTCAGGAGAATCAGCCCCAGCATTTT
TRBV5-6	TRBJ1-4	.	.	CASSLLRDGVREKLFF	TGTGCCAGCAGCTTGCTTCGGGACGGTGTGAGGGAAAAACTGTTTTTT
TRBV6-6	TRBJ2-7	TRBD1	.	CASSYGGTGSHEQYF	TGTGCCAGCAGTTACGGGGGGACAGGGTCCCACGAGCAGTACTTC
TRBV30	TRBJ2-3	TRBD1	.	CAWSIGGADTQYF	TGTGCCTGGAGTATAGGGGGCGCGGATACGCAGTATTTT
TRBV11-3	TRBJ2-1	.	.	CASSPGIHNEQFF	TGTGCCAGCAGCCCGGGGATTCACAATGAGCAGTTCTTC
TRBV6-5	TRBJ2-1	.	.	CTAGRVFSSYNEQFF	TGTACGGCCGGAAGGGTGTTTAGCTCCTACAATGAGCAGTTCTTC
TRBV27	TRBJ1-4	.	.	CASSLTSLNEKLFF	TGTGCCAGCAGTTTGACGAGTTTGAATGAAAAACTGTTTTTT
TRBV27	TRBJ2-5	TRBD2	.	CASSSGAGALETQYF	TGTGCCAGCAGTTCAGGAGCGGGAGCTTTGGAGACCCAGTACTTC
TRBV13	TRBJ1-1	.	.	CASSLGQGNTEAFF	TGTGCCAGCAGCTTAGGACAGGGGAACACTGAAGCTTTCTTT
TRBV10-3	TRBJ2-3	TRBD2	.	CAIRGSGTDTQYF	TGTGCCATCAGGGGTAGCGGGACAGATACGCAGTATTTT
TRBV19	TRBJ1-5	.	.	CASSIAGYSNQPQHF	TGTGCCAGTAGTATCGCGGGTTATAGCAATCAGCCCCAGCATTTT
TRBV4-2	TRBJ2-5	.	.	CASSQGLKGSGETQYF	TGTGCCAGCAGCCAAGGTCTTAAGGGGAGCGGAGAGACCCAGTACTTC
TRBV11-3	TRBJ2-7	.	.	CASSLGHEGDEQYF	TGTGCCAGCAGCTTAGGTCATGAGGGAGACGAGCAGTACTTC
TRBV29-1	TRBJ2-7	TRBD2	.	CSVGGSYEQYF	TGCAGCGTTGGCGGGAGCTACGAGCAGTACTTC
TRBV7-2	TRBJ2-2	TRBD2	.	CASGFLAGAVTGELFF	TGTGCCAGCGGATTCTTAGCGGGAGCGGTCACCGGGGAGCTGTTTTTT
TRBV30	TRBJ2-1	TRBD2	.	CAWRDTGTSGRRNEQFF	TGTGCCTGGAGAGATACCGGGACTAGCGGGAGACGAAATGAGCAGTTCTTC
TRBV7-9	TRBJ1-2	.	.	CASSSSSEAVARGYTF	TGTGCCAGCAGCTCGTCGTCGGAGGCTGTGGCGCGGGGCTACACCTTC
TRBV28	TRBJ1-2	TRBD1	.	CASTEGASKVNYGYTF	TGTGCCAGCACGGAGGGGGCTTCAAAGGTGAACTATGGCTACACCTTC
TRBV14	TRBJ2-7	TRBD2	.	CASSQGYRTSEYF	TGTGCCAGCAGCCAGGGTTACCGGACTAGCGAATACTTC
TRBV10-2	TRBJ1-3	.	.	CASGQIAGNTIYF	TGCGCCAGCGGACAGATAGCTGGAAACACCATATATTTT
TRBV5-6	TRBJ2-3	.	.	CASSLGVPASTDTQYF	TGTGCCAGCAGCTTGGGGGTTCCTGCTAGCACAGATACGCAGTATTTT
TRBV10-2	TRBJ2-7	TRBD2	.	CASTWTSGLYEQYF	TGCGCCAGCACCTGGACTAGCGGCCTCTACGAGCAGTACTTC